The next 26 T cell receptor beta chains were all read from a single sample in a study of early T cells in non-severe SARS-CoV-2 infection. One entry per CDR3 protein, called by TCRdb with MiXCR from the 5' RACE reads. This table holds over 85,000 distinct CDR3 sequences, roughly 14% found once. The sample taken for sequencing was whole blood. The receptors shown here come from an adult who was a healthcare worker with PCR-confirmed SARS-CoV-2 infection or an uninfected control (not recorded which).

This clonotype was counted many times. The chain carries TRBV5-7 and TRBJ2-1, with TRBD2 identical over 8 bases. TRBV5-7 is placed among ORFs of uncertain function. The CDR3 extends over 17 amino acids. V gave up 4 bases and J gave up 0 bases; unmatched junction bases: 9. CDR3 sequence: CASSGISGRGSYNEQFF. CDR3 DNA: TGTGCCAGCAGCGGGATAAGCGGGAGAGGCTCCTACAATGAGCAGTTCTTC.

This clonotype was observed many times. The chain recombines TRBV30 with TRBJ1-2; the D gene is possibly TRBD1 (5 bases). Germline CDR1 and CDR2: GTSNPN and SVGIG (reference sequence). The CDR3 has 16 residues. Trimming removed 3 bases from V and 5 bases from J, with 22 bases in between. The CDR3 reads CAWRRPFLRGRYGYTF. The CDR3 nucleotides read TGTGCCTGGAGAAGGCCCTTTTTGAGGGGACGATATGGCTACACCTTC.

This clonotype was observed at least ten times. J is TRBJ2-1 and V is TRBV29-1; possibly TRBD1 for D (7 bases). The CDR3 loop spans 13 amino acids. CDR1 is SQVTM, CDR2 ANQGSEA, per germline. Trimming took 3 bases from V and 3 from J, leaving 9 bases between them. In nucleotides, the CDR3 is TGCAGCGTTGAGCAGGGGGGCTACAATGAGCAGTTCTTC. Translating gives CSVEQGGYNEQFF.

This clonotype occurred a few times. CDR3 in amino acids: CASSLDSVGSPLHF. The CDR3 nucleotides are TGTGCCAGCAGCTTAGACTCGGTGGGCTCACCCCTCCACTTT. The J gene is TRBJ1-6, the V gene TRBV11-2; D unclear. The CDR3 has 14 residues. CDR1 SGHAT and CDR2 FQNNGV come from the germline V gene. V lost 0 bases to trimming and J lost 10 bases, with 10 bases between them.

Ten or more counts support this clonotype. The rearrangement uses TRBV12-5 and TRBJ1-5; 10 positions match TRBD1. The CDR3 length is 14 residues. CDR1 LGHNT and CDR2 FRNRAP come from the germline V gene. J lost 4 bases, V lost 7 bases, and 4 bases had no gene match. The CDR3 here is CASALGQGNQPQHF. As DNA, the CDR3 is TGTGCTAGTGCCTTGGGACAGGGGAATCAGCCCCAGCATTTT.

This clonotype showed up just a few times. Here the CDR3 reads CASSQATSGVYNEQFF. DNA of the CDR3: TGCGCCAGCAGCCAAGCCACTAGCGGGGTATACAATGAGCAGTTCTTC. The chain links TRBV4-3 to TRBJ2-1, with 10 bases that match TRBD2. Germline loops: CDR1 LGHNA, CDR2 YSLEER. This CDR3 is built from 16 residues. V lost 1 base to trimming and J lost 4 bases; unmatched junction nucleotides: 4.

V and J are TRBV5-6 and TRBJ1-2; D may be TRBD1 (5 bases). Germline lookup yields CDR1 SGHDT and CDR2 YYEEEE. This CDR3 contains 14 residues. Trimming pared 5 bases from V and 1 base from J, leaving 12 bases between. This chain's CDR3 is CASRANRRNYGYTF. CDR3 nucleotides: TGTGCCAGCAGGGCTAACAGGCGTAACTATGGCTACACCTTC. Drawing the rest from reference TRBV5-6 and TRBJ1-2, the complete variable domain is DAGVTQSPTHLIKTRGQQVTLRCSPKSGHDTVSWYQQALGQGPQFIFQYYEEEERQRGNFPDRFSGHQFPNYSSELNVNALLLGDSALYLCASRANRRNYGYTFGSGTRLTVV.

This clonotype has at least ten counts. The CDR3 loop reads CASSLSWDLLMGGYTF. CDR3 nucleotide sequence: TGTGCCAGCAGCTTAAGTTGGGACTTACTAATGGGCGGCTACACCTTC. The chain carries TRBV7-9 and TRBJ1-2, with D maybe TRBD1 (5 bases). CDR1 and CDR2 (germline): SEHNR, FQNEAQ (reference sequence). V lost 2 bases, J lost 8 bases, and 21 bases lay in between. The CDR3 loop spans 16 amino acids.

With regard to this clonotype: A much larger clonotype is one base distant, so this may be a read error. The rearrangement uses TRBV4-2 and TRBJ2-3; 9 nucleotides line up with TRBD2. V shed 6 bases and J 6 bases; nucleotides not matched to a gene: 7. Germline CDR1 reads LGHNA; CDR2 reads YNFKEQ. The CDR3 has 14 residues. CDR3 nucleotides: TGTGCCAGCAGGCAGGGGACTAGCCGGGATACGCAGTATTTT. Its translation is CASRQGTSRDTQYF.

The rearrangement links TRBV19 to TRBJ2-5, with D possibly being TRBD2 (6 bases). The CDR3 runs 16 residues. CDR1 is LNHDA and CDR2 is SQIVND in the germline V gene (reference sequence). With 5 bases removed from V and 5 bases from J, the gap between germline ends came to 21 bases. CDR3 protein: CASSAASALKEETQYF. In DNA form, the CDR3 reads TGTGCCAGTAGTGCTGCTAGCGCCCTAAAGGAGGAGACCCAGTACTTC.

The J gene is TRBJ2-1, the V gene TRBV9; no clear D. The CDR3 totals 15 residues. Trimming stripped 1 base from V and 4 bases from J, with 12 bases between. The germline V gene encodes CDR1 SGDLS and CDR2 YYNGEE. The CDR3 DNA follows: TGTGCCAGCAGCGTAATGGGGTTAGATTACAATGAGCAGTTCTTC. Protein product: CASSVMGLDYNEQFF.

This clonotype showed up just a few times. The chain couples TRBV28 to TRBJ2-5, with a possible D match to TRBD2 (6 bases). The germline V gene has CDR1 MDHEN and CDR2 SYDVKM. The V and J ends lost 3 bases and 4 bases respectively, with 18 bases between them. This CDR3 comprises 16 residues. The CDR3 sequence: CASSFRAGYRRETQYF. The DNA of the CDR3 is TGTGCCAGCAGTTTTCGCGCGGGGTATCGGCGAGAGACCCAGTACTTC.

This clonotype was seen more than once but under ten times. The V call is TRBV19, the J call TRBJ2-1, with 9 nucleotides matching TRBD2. Unmatched junction bases numbered 7, after V lost 4 bases and J lost 6 bases. Germline CDR1 and CDR2: LNHDA and SQIVND (reference sequence). The CDR3 totals 15 residues. Here the CDR3 DNA reads TGTGCCAGTAGTAAAGGACTAGCGCGTATCAATGAGCAGTTCTTC. Protein: CASSKGLARINEQFF.

This clonotype was detected many times. V usage is TRBV7-7 and J usage is TRBJ1-2; no definite D call. CDR1 SSHAT and CDR2 FNYEAQ come from the germline V gene (reference sequence). The CDR3 is made up of 15 amino acids. Trimming pared 3 bases from V and 3 bases from J, leaving 14 bases between. The CDR3 DNA is TGTGCCAGCAGCTTTGCTCTGGGCAGAGACTATGGCTACACCTTC. This gives the protein CASSFALGRDYGYTF.

There are a few counts of this clonotype. V is TRBV28 and J is TRBJ2-1; D gene unclear. The CDR3 runs 12 residues. V was pared by 3 bases and J by 11 bases, with 11 bases between. CDR1 and CDR2 from the germline V gene are MDHEN and SYDVKM. The DNA for the CDR3 is TGTGCCAGCAGTTTGGGTTCTCGCAAGCAGTTCTTC. Protein sequence: CASSLGSRKQFF.

In its sample, this clonotype was seen a few times. The genes are TRBV10-3 and TRBJ1-5; D is possibly TRBD1 (5 bases). Germline V CDR1 and CDR2: ENHRY, SYGVKD. Between the trimmed V and J ends, which lost 8 bases and 0 bases, there was a span of 11 bases. CDR3 length equals 14 residues. The CDR3: CAIGVGVSNQPQHF. In DNA, the CDR3 is TGTGCCATCGGTGTAGGGGTTAGCAATCAGCCCCAGCATTTT.

This chain links TRBV5-1 with TRBJ2-7, with 8 bases identical to TRBD1. The J segment lost 5 bases and the V segment lost 1 base, leaving 5 bases of the junction unmatched. Per the germline V gene, CDR1 is SGHRS and CDR2 is YFSETQ. The CDR3 is 14 residues long. The CDR3 coding sequence is TGCGCCAGCAGCTTGTGGGGGACAGGTGACGAGCAGTACTTC. Protein: CASSLWGTGDEQYF.

This clonotype appeared a few times. This chain joins TRBV28 and TRBJ1-4; 8 bases align to TRBD1. After removal of 4 bases from V and 8 bases from J, the junction contained 12 bases not matched to a gene. Germline V gene sequence: CDR1 MDHEN, CDR2 SYDVKM. The CDR3 has 16 amino acids. Written as DNA, the CDR3 is TGTGCCAGCAGTTCTTTAACCGGGACAGGAGACGAAAAACTGTTTTTT. It is translated as CASSSLTGTGDEKLFF.

This clonotype was seen a few times. The rearrangement links TRBV11-2 to TRBJ2-7; D possibly matches TRBD1 or TRBD2 (7 bases each). The germline V and J ends were trimmed by 1 base and 6 bases, with 16 bases remaining between them. This CDR3 has 15 amino acids. Germline CDR1 SGHAT, CDR2 FQNNGV. DNA of the CDR3: TGTGCCAGCAGCTTAGTGGCAGGGGGGGCGGTCGAGCAGTACTTC. Translation: CASSLVAGGAVEQYF. Supplemented by reference TRBV11-2 and TRBJ2-7, the full variable domain reads EAGVAQSPRYKIIEKRQSVAFWCNPISGHATLYWYQQILGQGPKLLIQFQNNGVVDDSQLPKDRFSAERLKGVDSTLKIQPAKLEDSAVYLCASSLVAGGAVEQYFGPGTRLTVT.

This clonotype was counted many times. The gene calls are TRBV6-9 and TRBJ1-5; 9 bases fit TRBD1. Unmatched junction bases numbered 6, after V lost 2 bases and J lost 7 bases. The CDR3 consists of 15 residues. Germline CDR1 MNHGY, CDR2 SVAAGI. The chain's CDR3 is CASSYPGQGPQPQHF. The DNA of the CDR3 is TGTGCCAGCAGTTATCCGGGACAGGGTCCCCAGCCCCAGCATTTT.

This clonotype was observed a handful of times. This chain connects TRBV28 to TRBJ2-3; D may be TRBD2 (6 bases). The CDR3 is 15 amino acids. CDR1 is MDHEN and CDR2 is SYDVKM in the germline V gene. Trimming removed 3 bases from V and 4 bases from J, with 14 bases in between. The CDR3 DNA reads TGTGCCAGCAGTTTGGAGGGAATGGTCCCAGATACGCAGTATTTT. It codes for CASSLEGMVPDTQYF.

This clonotype was seen more than once but under ten times. The chain uses TRBV4-1 and TRBJ2-3; a possible D gene is TRBD1 (5 bases). V lost 1 base and J lost 2, with 10 bases in between. The CDR3 is 15 amino acids. Germline V gives CDR1 MGHRA, CDR2 YSYEKL. In DNA, the CDR3 is TGCGCCAGCAGCCAAGTCCGACAGTCCACAGATACGCAGTATTTT. Translation: CASSQVRQSTDTQYF.

This clonotype has more than one count but fewer than ten. V usage is TRBV28 and J usage is TRBJ2-2; 12 bases are shared with TRBD2. The V gene end was trimmed by 3 bases and the J gene end by 6 bases; junction bases not matched to a gene: 8. The CDR3 is made up of 17 amino acids. The germline V gene has CDR1 MDHEN and CDR2 SYDVKM. Written as DNA, the CDR3 is TGTGCCAGCAGTTTGCTAGCGGGAGGGCCTGAAGCCGGGGAGCTGTTTTTT. Protein sequence: CASSLLAGGPEAGELFF. Together with reference TRBV28 and TRBJ2-2, the CDR3 gives the full variable domain: DVKVTQSSRYLVKRTGEKVFLECVQDMDHENMFWYRQDPGLGLRLIYFSYDVKMKEKGDIPEGYSVSREKKERFSLILESASTNQTSMYLCASSLLAGGPEAGELFFGEGSRLTVL.

In this sample, this clonotype is large. The V call is TRBV5-1, the J call TRBJ1-2, with D unresolved. Trimming pared 5 bases from V and 5 bases from J, leaving 22 bases between. Germline assignment: CDR1 SGHRS and CDR2 YFSETQ. The CDR3 covers 16 residues. In DNA form, the CDR3 reads TGCGCCAGCAGACCCTTGAGGCGGTCCCTCCGGTATGGCTACACCTTC. This encodes CASRPLRRSLRYGYTF.

This chain joins TRBV21-1 and TRBJ1-4; the table's TRBD1 call for D was not verified on the DNA. TRBV21-1 is a pseudogene. This CDR3 contains 15 residues. The CDR3 region is CASSVGQTCNEKLFF. The CDR3 DNA sequence: TGTGCCAGCAGCGTCGGACAGACTTGTAATGAAAAACTGTTTTTT.

This clonotype was observed a handful of times. The chain combines TRBV7-2 with TRBJ2-5, with D possibly matching TRBD2 (6 bases). CDR1 is SGHTA, CDR2 FQGNSA, per germline. The CDR3 contains 17 residues. V lost 1 base and J lost 3, with 18 bases in between. Written as DNA, the CDR3 is TGTGCCAGCAGCTTAGATCTGCGGAGGGTTAGGAAAGAGACCCAGTACTTC. As protein: CASSLDLRRVRKETQYF.